This entry features one TCR beta chain sequence. Antigen: not known. This entry belongs to a study of cytomegalovirus exposure and HLA in healthy donors. At the level of the study: Unique TCR beta sequences numbering approximately 120 million came from approximately 180 million T cells in an earlier analysis. General study findings and limits: There was a cluster of highly shared sequence variants that was likely a sequencing artifact.

Germline values: CDR1 MNHEY, CDR2 SMNVEV (reference sequence). V lost 0 bases and J lost 8, with 10 bases in between. This CDR3 region has 13 residues. PCR primers comprised 60 Vbeta and 13 Jbeta primers. Some clones are missing from TCRdb's copy, which holds only in-frame ones; the method was immunoSEQ multiplex PCR. The table gives around 140,000 clones; the top ten clones make up about 1.7% of it. While unrecorded immune exposures were likely, the donors were nominally healthy when sampled. The receptor was derived from a woman between 50 and 59 years old in good health and CMV-seronegative. Sequencing was carried out using PBMCs. This rearrangement joins TRBV27 to TRBJ1-2, with D uncertain. The CDR3 DNA follows: TGTGCCAGCAGTTTATCGAGGGAGGGAGGCTACACCTTC. As protein: CASSLSREGGYTF.